Following are 8 T cell receptor beta chains from one sample sequenced in a study of long-term antiretroviral therapy in people with HIV. A v3.0 immunoSEQ assay was performed at survey level. The protocol was immunoSEQ multiplex PCR, while the TCRdb copy is restricted to in-frame clones and leaves out a portion. The sample records roughly 30,000 clones, under 90% being singletons. Material: unsorted PBMCs, obtained 4.8 to 5 years after starting antiretroviral therapy. Receptors originate from a man in his forties or fifties with HIV.

This clone was observed a single time. The rearrangement links TRBV6-1 to TRBJ1-2; no firm D call. Germline CDR1 MNHNS, CDR2 SASEGT. The CDR3 runs 13 residues. This CDR3 is CTTRVRANYGYTF. CDR3 DNA sequence: TGTACAACACGGGTCCGGGCAAACTATGGCTACACCTTC.

The rearrangement uses TRBV19 and TRBJ2-6; D possibly corresponds to TRBD2 (6 bases). Germline loops: CDR1 LNHDA, CDR2 SQIVND (reference sequence). Trimming cost V 5 bases and J 2 bases, with 7 bases left between them. This CDR3 has 14 residues. The CDR3 region is CASSGGTGANVLTF. CDR3 nucleotide sequence: TGTGCCAGTAGTGGCGGGACTGGGGCCAACGTCCTGACTTTC.

This chain uses TRBV18 with TRBJ2-3, with D uncertain. This CDR3 spans 16 amino acids. V was shortened by 1 base and J by 5 bases, with 16 bases between the two germline ends. CDR1 is KGHSH and CDR2 is LQKENI in the germline V gene. CDR3 protein: CASSPLGAPVKDTQYF. The CDR3 nucleotides are TGTGCCAGCTCACCACTGGGTGCCCCCGTAAAAGATACGCAGTATTTT.

V usage is TRBV11-3 and J usage is TRBJ2-3; D gene ambiguous. The germline V and J ends were trimmed by 5 bases and 3 bases, with 12 bases remaining between them. This CDR3 spans 14 amino acids. In germline, CDR1 is SGHNT, CDR2 YENEEA. In DNA, the CDR3 is TGTGCCAGCAGCAAAGACCCGGTTACAGATACGCAGTATTTT. Translating it yields CASSKDPVTDTQYF.

CDR3 in DNA: TGCGCCAGCAGCTTGATCGCGGGTAATGAAAAACTGTTTTTT. Its protein product is CASSLIAGNEKLFF. The V gene is TRBV5-1, the J gene TRBJ1-4, with D unresolved. Trimming cost V 1 base and J 4 bases, with 8 bases left between them. The germline CDR1 and CDR2 sequences are SGHRS and YFSETQ. This CDR3 is built from 14 residues.

DNA of the CDR3: TGTGCCAGCAGCTTGGACACATTCTCCTATGGCTACACCTTC. Translated, it gives CASSLDTFSYGYTF. The chain recombines TRBV5-8 with TRBJ1-2; no clear D gene. The CDR3 sequence is 14 residues long. Germline lookup yields CDR1 SGHTS and CDR2 YDEGEE. Trimming removed 0 bases at V and 4 bases at J, with 10 bases between.

The genes are TRBV4-3 and TRBJ2-1; weak D call: TRBD2 (6 bases). The CDR3 totals 14 residues. Between the trimmed V and J ends, which lost 3 bases and 6 bases, there was a span of 12 bases. Germline V lookup: CDR1 LGHNA, CDR2 YSLEER. The CDR3 DNA reads as TGCGCCAGCAGCCAGGACTATGATACCAATGAGCAGTTCTTC. This sequence encodes CASSQDYDTNEQFF.

The V call is TRBV5-1, the J call TRBJ2-1; D could derive from TRBD1 or TRBD2 (7 bases each). Germline CDR1 reads SGHRS; CDR2 reads YFSETQ. The CDR3 runs to 17 residues. V lost 0 bases, J lost 2 bases, and 15 bases lay in between. The CDR3 bases are TGCGCCAGCAGCTTGGCCCCAGGGGGGGGTACCTACAATGAGCAGTTCTTC. Protein product: CASSLAPGGGTYNEQFF. Full variable domain (missing parts from reference TRBV5-1 and TRBJ2-1): KAGVTQTPRYLIKTRGQQVTLSCSPISGHRSVSWYQQTPGQGLQFLFEYFSETQRNKGNFPGRFSGRQFSNSRSEMNVSTLELGDSALYLCASSLAPGGGTYNEQFFGPGTRLTVL.